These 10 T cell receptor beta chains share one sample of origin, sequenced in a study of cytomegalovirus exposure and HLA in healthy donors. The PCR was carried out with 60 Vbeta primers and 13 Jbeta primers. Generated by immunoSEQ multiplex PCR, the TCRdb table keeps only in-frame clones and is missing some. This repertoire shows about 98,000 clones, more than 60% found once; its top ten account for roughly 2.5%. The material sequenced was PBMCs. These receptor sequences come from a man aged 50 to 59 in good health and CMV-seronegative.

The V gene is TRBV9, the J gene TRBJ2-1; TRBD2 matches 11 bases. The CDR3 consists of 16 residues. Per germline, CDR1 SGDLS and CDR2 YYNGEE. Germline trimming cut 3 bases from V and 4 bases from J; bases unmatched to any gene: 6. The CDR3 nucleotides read TGTGCCAGCAGCGAAGGGGGACTAGCGGTATACAATGAGCAGTTCTTC. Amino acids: CASSEGGLAVYNEQFF.

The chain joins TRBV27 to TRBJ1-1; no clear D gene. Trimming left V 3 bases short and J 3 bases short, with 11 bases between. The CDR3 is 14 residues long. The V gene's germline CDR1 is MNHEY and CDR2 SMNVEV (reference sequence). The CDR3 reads CASSLKLRDTEAFF. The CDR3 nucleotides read TGTGCCAGCAGTTTGAAACTAAGAGACACTGAAGCTTTCTTT.

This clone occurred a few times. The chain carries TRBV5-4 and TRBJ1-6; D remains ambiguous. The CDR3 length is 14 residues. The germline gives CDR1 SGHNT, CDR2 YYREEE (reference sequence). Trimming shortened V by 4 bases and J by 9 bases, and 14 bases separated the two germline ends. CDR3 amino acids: CASSPGVSSSPLHF. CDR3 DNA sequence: TGTGCCAGCAGCCCAGGTGTGAGCTCTTCACCCCTCCACTTT.

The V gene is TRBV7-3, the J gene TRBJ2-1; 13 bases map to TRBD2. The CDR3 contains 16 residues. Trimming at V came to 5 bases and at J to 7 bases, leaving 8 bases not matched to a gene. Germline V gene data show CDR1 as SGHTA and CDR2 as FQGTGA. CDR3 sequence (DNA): TGTGCCAGCAGCGCGGGACTAGCGGGATTAGGTAATGAGCAGTTCTTC. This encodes CASSAGLAGLGNEQFF.

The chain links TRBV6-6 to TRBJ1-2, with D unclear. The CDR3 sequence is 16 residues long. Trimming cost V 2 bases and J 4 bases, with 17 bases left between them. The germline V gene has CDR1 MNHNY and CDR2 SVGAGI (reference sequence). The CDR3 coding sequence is TGTGCCAGCAGTTACACCCATCGGTGGGCCAGCTATGGCTACACCTTC. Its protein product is CASSYTHRWASYGYTF.

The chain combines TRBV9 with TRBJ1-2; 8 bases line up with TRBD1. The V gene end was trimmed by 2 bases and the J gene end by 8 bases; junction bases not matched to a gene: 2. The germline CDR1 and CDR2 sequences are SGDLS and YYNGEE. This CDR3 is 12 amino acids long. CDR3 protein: CASSVDREGYTF. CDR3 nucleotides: TGTGCCAGCAGCGTGGACAGGGAAGGCTACACCTTC.

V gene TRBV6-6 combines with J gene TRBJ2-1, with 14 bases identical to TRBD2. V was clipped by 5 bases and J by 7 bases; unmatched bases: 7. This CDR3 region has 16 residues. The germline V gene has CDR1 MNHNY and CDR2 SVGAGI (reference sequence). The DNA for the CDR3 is TGTGCCAGCAGTCGACTAGCGGGAGGGCCTTTGAATGAGCAGTTCTTC. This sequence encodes CASSRLAGGPLNEQFF.

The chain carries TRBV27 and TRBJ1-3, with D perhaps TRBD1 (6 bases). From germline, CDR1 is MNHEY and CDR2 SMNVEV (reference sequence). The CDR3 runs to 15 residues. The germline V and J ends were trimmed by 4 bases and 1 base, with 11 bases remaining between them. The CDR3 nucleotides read TGTGCCAGCAGTTCAAGGGGGTGGTCTGGAAACACCATATATTTT. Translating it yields CASSSRGWSGNTIYF.

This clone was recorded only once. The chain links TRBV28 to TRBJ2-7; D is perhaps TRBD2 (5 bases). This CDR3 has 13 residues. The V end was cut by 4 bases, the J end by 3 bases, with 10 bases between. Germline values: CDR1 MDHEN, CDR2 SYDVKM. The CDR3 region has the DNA TGTGCCAGCAGTTCAGGACTGGGCTACGAGCAGTACTTC. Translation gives CASSSGLGYEQYF.

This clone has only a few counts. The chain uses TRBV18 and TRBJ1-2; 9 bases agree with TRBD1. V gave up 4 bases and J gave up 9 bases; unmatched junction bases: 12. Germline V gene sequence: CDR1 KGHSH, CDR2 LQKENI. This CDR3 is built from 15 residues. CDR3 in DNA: TGTGCCAGCTCACTACCGGGACAGGGCTCTCTGAGCTACACCTTC. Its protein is CASSLPGQGSLSYTF.